The next 8 T cell receptor beta chains were all read from a single sample in a study of blood T cell repertoires in COVID-19. Assay used: immunoSEQ multiplex PCR; TCRdb lists only in-frame clones, some missing. The table lists about 240,000 clones, approximately 87% of them singletons. Material: peripheral blood. These receptors all come from a man aged 60 to 75 with acute or convalescent COVID-19.

This clone has a handful of counts. The chain couples TRBV30 to TRBJ1-1; D unclear. Per the germline V gene, CDR1 is GTSNPN and CDR2 is SVGIG (reference sequence). V was trimmed by 1 base and J by 2 bases, leaving 14 bases between them. The CDR3 covers 15 residues. In DNA, the CDR3 is TGTGCCTGGAGTGCGCGGGCGGCACCTAACACTGAAGCTTTCTTT. Translation gives CAWSARAAPNTEAFF.

The V and J genes are TRBV19 and TRBJ2-2, with D possibly TRBD2 on 6 matching bases. Germline V gives CDR1 LNHDA, CDR2 SQIVND (reference sequence). The CDR3 is 14 amino acids. V dropped 11 bases and J dropped 4 bases, with 17 bases sitting between them. This chain's CDR3 is CASLKRGGTGELFF. CDR3 DNA: TGTGCCTCGTTGAAGAGGGGAGGCACCGGGGAGCTGTTTTTT.

The rearrangement joins TRBV4-3 to TRBJ1-2; perhaps TRBD1 as D (5 bases). CDR3 length: 16 residues. CDR1 and CDR2 from the germline V gene are LGHNA and YSLEER. The V gene lost 0 bases and the J gene lost 0 bases, with 11 bases spanning the gap. CDR3 loop: CASSQDHAGTNYGYTF. The CDR3 nucleotides are TGCGCCAGCAGCCAAGATCACGCAGGGACTAACTATGGCTACACCTTC.

The chain links TRBV9 to TRBJ2-1; the D gene is possibly TRBD2 (5 bases). Germline CDR1 is SGDLS and CDR2 is YYNGEE. V was trimmed by 4 bases and J by 8 bases, leaving 13 bases between them. The CDR3 is 13 residues long. The CDR3 is CASSLLLRDEQFF. CDR3 bases: TGTGCCAGCAGCCTCCTTCTGAGGGATGAGCAGTTCTTC. Full variable domain (remainder filled in from reference TRBV9 and TRBJ2-1): DSGVTQTPKHLITATGQRVTLRCSPRSGDLSVYWYQQSLDQGLQFLIQYYNGEERAKGNILERFSAQQFPDLHSELNLSSLELGDSALYFCASSLLLRDEQFFGPGTRLTVL.

The J gene is TRBJ2-3, the V gene TRBV4-2, with 12 positions matching TRBD2. Germline V gene sequence: CDR1 LGHNA, CDR2 YNFKEQ. CDR3 length: 18 amino acids. V was clipped by 4 bases and J by 0 bases; unmatched bases: 8. The CDR3 sequence: CASSLGTSGRYSTDTQYF. The CDR3 nucleotides read TGTGCCAGCAGCCTCGGGACTAGCGGGCGGTATAGCACAGATACGCAGTATTTT.

The chain joins TRBV6-6 to TRBJ1-5; D possibly corresponds to TRBD1 (6 bases). The CDR3 contains 16 residues. CDR1 is MNHNY, CDR2 SVGAGI, per germline (reference sequence). Between the trimmed V and J ends, which lost 7 bases and 6 bases, there was a span of 22 bases. DNA for the CDR3: TGTGCCAGCAAGCTTGACCCGACAGGTTCGACTCAGCCCCAGCATTTT. Its protein is CASKLDPTGSTQPQHF.

The chain couples TRBV7-2 to TRBJ1-5; no definite D call. Trimming took 5 bases from V and 4 from J, leaving 15 bases between them. CDR1 is SGHTA and CDR2 is FQGNSA in the germline V gene. This CDR3 contains 15 residues. The CDR3 coding sequence is TGTGCCAGCAGCCCTTACGGGATTCCTAATCAGCCCCAGCATTTT. Protein: CASSPYGIPNQPQHF.

This chain uses TRBV6-5 with TRBJ2-7, with 11 bases identical to TRBD2. Trimming removed 10 bases from V and 3 bases from J; junction bases left unmatched: 5. CDR3 size: 13 residues. Germline values: CDR1 MNHEY, CDR2 SVGAGI. The DNA of the CDR3 is TGTGCCACCGGGACTAGCGGAGGCTACGAGCAGTACTTC. This gives the protein CATGTSGGYEQYF.